A selection of T cell receptor beta chains follows, all from one sample in a study of blood T cell repertoires in COVID-19. The protocol was immunoSEQ multiplex PCR, while the TCRdb copy is restricted to in-frame clones and leaves out a portion. The data show about 75,000 clones, with 84% seen just once and approximately 20% held by the top ten. Sequencing was performed on peripheral blood. These receptors all stem from a woman aged 50 to 60 with acute or convalescent COVID-19. The CDR3 runs from the conserved cysteine through the conserved F or W. A D gene is named only where the DNA matches it firmly. Expanded clones are given a class, and other clones once, few, many or no size at all.

v_call	clone_size	j_call	d_call	cdr3_length	cdr3_nt	cdr3_aa
TRBV28	once	TRBJ1-5	TRBD1	14	TGTGCCAGCAGTTTATTAGCAGGGGGCCAGCCCCAGCATTTT	CASSLLAGGQPQHF
TRBV28	NA	TRBJ2-2	TRBD2	16	TGTGCCAGCAGTTTTGGACTAGCGGGGAACACCGGGGAGCTGTTTTTT	CASSFGLAGNTGELFF
TRBV1	NA	TRBJ2-1	NA	21	TGCACCAGCAGCCAAGATAGATGGCTGACTAGCGGGGGGGCCCTTTACAATGAGCAGTTCTTC	CTSSQDRWLTSGGALYNEQFF
TRBV24-1	NA	TRBJ2-1	TRBD1	17	TGTGCCACCAGTGATCTATCACCGGGACAGGGGTGGAATGAGCAGTTCTTC	CATSDLSPGQGWNEQFF
TRBV11-2	NA	TRBJ2-5	TRBD2	17	TGTGCCAGCAGCCCCCGGACTAGCGGGAGAGCTCAAGAGACCCAGTACTTC	CASSPRTSGRAQETQYF
TRBV15	once	TRBJ2-1	NA	13	TGTGCCACCAGCAGAGGCGCCTACAATGAGCAGTTCTTC	CATSRGAYNEQFF
TRBV7-9	NA	TRBJ1-2	NA	12	TGTGCCAGCGGAGGGGTTGGGTATGGCTACACCTTC	CASGGVGYGYTF
TRBV19	NA	TRBJ1-4	NA	12	TGTGCCAGCGGCGGCTTTAATGAAAAACTGTTTTTT	CASGGFNEKLFF
TRBV9	once	TRBJ1-6	TRBD1	16	TGTGCCAGCAGCGTAGAGACAGGGGTGGGAGAGTCACCCCTCCACTTT	CASSVETGVGESPLHF
TRBV7-2	few	TRBJ2-7	NA	13	TGTGCCAGCAGCTTCAGGGCAACCTACGAGCAGTACTTC	CASSFRATYEQYF
TRBV7-2	NA	TRBJ2-4	NA	15	TGTGCCAGCAGCTTAGGAGGACTAGGGGGAAACATTCAGTACTTC	CASSLGGLGGNIQYF
TRBV7-9	NA	TRBJ2-7	TRBD2	14	TGTGCCAGCAGCTTAGATCGGGGGGTTCAGGGGCAGTACTTC	CASSLDRGVQGQYF
TRBV5-8	NA	TRBJ2-7	NA	16	TGTGCCAGCAGCTTGTGGGGGGCGGGAGTGGCCTACGAGCAGTACTTC	CASSLWGAGVAYEQYF
TRBV20-1	NA	TRBJ1-1	TRBD1	11	TGCAGTGCTAGGGGGACAGGGAAAGCTTTCTTT	CSARGTGKAFF
TRBV7-3	once	TRBJ2-1	TRBD2	16	TGTGCCAGCAGCTCCAAAGCGGGAGGAATATACAATGAGCAGTTCTTC	CASSSKAGGIYNEQFF
TRBV5-1	NA	TRBJ1-2	NA	13	TGCGCCAGCAGCTTGTTAAGACAGGATGGCTACACCTTC	CASSLLRQDGYTF
TRBV27	NA	TRBJ2-7	TRBD2	18	TGTGCCAGCAGTTCACGGACTAGCGGGAGTGGTTTTTACTACGAGCAGTACTTC	CASSSRTSGSGFYYEQYF
TRBV7-6	NA	TRBJ1-6	NA	14	TGTGCCAGCAGCCTGGGGACATATAATTCACCCCTCCACTTT	CASSLGTYNSPLHF
TRBV12-3/TRBV12-4	NA	TRBJ2-1	NA	11	TGTGCCAGCAGCCTCTACAGTGAGCAGTTCTTC	CASSLYSEQFF
TRBV5-6	few	TRBJ1-6	NA	14	TGTGCCAGCACCCAGGGACTTCATAATTCACCCCTCCACTTT	CASTQGLHNSPLHF
TRBV7-9	NA	TRBJ2-5	NA	13	TGTGCCAGCAGCCCCTCGGGGGTGGGGACCCAGTACTTC	CASSPSGVGTQYF
TRBV25-1	NA	TRBJ1-2	NA	14	TGTGCCAGCAGTGGGGGGGTCGACCGCTATGGCTACACCTTC	CASSGGVDRYGYTF
TRBV6-5	NA	TRBJ1-5	TRBD1	13	TGTGCCAGCAGCCCGACAGGGAGTCAGCCCCAGCATTTT	CASSPTGSQPQHF
TRBV4-1	NA	TRBJ2-7	NA	19	TGCGCCAGCAGCCAAGACGAGGGGGGGCTAGCGCGTAGCTCCTACGAGCAGTACTTC	CASSQDEGGLARSSYEQYF
TRBV6-6	NA	TRBJ1-2	NA	13	TGTGCCAGCAGCCAAGGGCCAGGGGACGGCTACACCTTC	CASSQGPGDGYTF
TRBV7-9	NA	TRBJ2-7	TRBD1	13	TGTGCCAGCAGCTGGGGACAGGGCTACGAGCAGTACTTC	CASSWGQGYEQYF
TRBV14	NA	TRBJ2-5	TRBD2	16	TGTGCCAGCAGCCGTGGTAGCGGGGGGCACCAAGAGACCCAGTACTTC	CASSRGSGGHQETQYF
TRBV19	once	TRBJ1-5	NA	13	TGTGCCAGTAGTGGACTTCGCAATCAGCCCCAGCATTTT	CASSGLRNQPQHF
TRBV5-6	NA	TRBJ2-7	NA	15	TGTGCCAGCAGCTTGTTTACAGGCCGCCCCTACGAGCAGTACTTC	CASSLFTGRPYEQYF
TRBV4-2	NA	TRBJ2-3	NA	16	TGTGCCAGCAGCCCCAGGGGTTCTGCTAGCACAGATACGCAGTATTTT	CASSPRGSASTDTQYF
TRBV12-3/TRBV12-4	NA	TRBJ1-2	NA	13	TGTGCCAGCAGTTTCCTTGGGGGCCGGGGCTACACCTTC	CASSFLGGRGYTF
TRBV2	NA	TRBJ1-5	NA	15	TGTGCCAGCAGTGAAAGTGAGAAAGTCAATCAGCCCCAGCATTTT	CASSESEKVNQPQHF
TRBV4-1	NA	TRBJ1-2	NA	19	TGCGCCAGCAGCCAAGTTGTCAGGCGGGGGCGGGGTGATAACTATGGCTACACCTTC	CASSQVVRRGRGDNYGYTF
TRBV2	NA	TRBJ2-7	TRBD2	16	TGTGCCAGCAGTGAAGTCCTAGCGGGATTGCTGTACGAGCAGTACTTC	CASSEVLAGLLYEQYF
TRBV13	NA	TRBJ1-2	NA	22	NA	CASNLGGRATPSVRGPGQGYTF
TRBV19	NA	TRBJ2-3	TRBD2	17	TGTGCCAGTAGTATCGGAGGAAGCGGGAGGGCCACAGATACGCAGTATTTT	CASSIGGSGRATDTQYF
TRBV7-2	NA	TRBJ2-3	TRBD2	17	TGTGCCAGCAGCTGGGGTAGCGGGAGTGGGAGCACAGATACGCAGTATTTT	CASSWGSGSGSTDTQYF
TRBV7-9	NA	TRBJ1-4	NA	16	TGTGCCAGCAGCTTAGGGGGCCAGGGATCTAATGAAAAACTGTTTTTT	CASSLGGQGSNEKLFF
TRBV11-3	NA	TRBJ1-4	NA	16	TGTGCCAGCAGCTGGGACAATGGAGAGGAAGGGGAAAAACTGTTTTTT	CASSWDNGEEGEKLFF
TRBV7-2	NA	TRBJ1-1	NA	11	TGTGCCAGCAGCTTGTCTGCTGAAGCTTTCTTT	CASSLSAEAFF
TRBV25-1	once	TRBJ1-2	NA	15	TGTGCCAGCAGTGAATTAGGGGATACCTTTTATGGCTACACCTTC	CASSELGDTFYGYTF
TRBV9	NA	TRBJ1-6	NA	16	TGTGCCAGCAGCGTAGGGTCACCCTCGGGTAATTCACCCCTCCACTTT	CASSVGSPSGNSPLHF
TRBV27	NA	TRBJ2-5	NA	13	TGTGCCAGCAGTCCACCAGGGGGGGAGACCCAGTACTTC	CASSPPGGETQYF
TRBV5-1	NA	TRBJ2-3	TRBD1	14	TGCGCCAGCAGCCTAACAGGGGCCTCAGATACGCAGTATTTT	CASSLTGASDTQYF
TRBV11-2	NA	TRBJ2-5	TRBD2	19	TGTGCCAGCAGCAGCCGGACAGAGGTGACTAGCGGGGGTCGGGAGACCCAGTACTTC	CASSSRTEVTSGGRETQYF
TRBV10-3	NA	TRBJ2-6	TRBD2	14	TGTGCCATCCGGGGGGGGACTGGGGCCAACGTCCTGACTTTC	CAIRGGTGANVLTF
TRBV19	NA	TRBJ1-2	NA	15	TGTGCCAGTAGTATTCAGCGGGGCCGGCCCGATGGCTACACCTTC	CASSIQRGRPDGYTF
TRBV28	NA	TRBJ1-1	TRBD1	15	TGTGCCAGCAGTTTCCCACAGGGGGCGTACACTGAAGCTTTCTTT	CASSFPQGAYTEAFF
TRBV27	NA	TRBJ2-7	NA	16	TGTGCCAGCAGCCGGACGGGGGACAGACTCTCCTACGAGCAGTACTTC	CASSRTGDRLSYEQYF
TRBV28	NA	TRBJ1-3	NA	12	TGTGCCAGCAGTTTCCGGGGAAACACCATATATTTT	CASSFRGNTIYF
TRBV5-5	NA	TRBJ1-2	TRBD1	16	TGTGCCAGCAGCTTGTCATCGGACAGGGCGAACTATGGCTACACCTTC	CASSLSSDRANYGYTF
TRBV7-8	NA	TRBJ2-7	TRBD1	13	TGTGCCAGCAGCCCTGGACAGGGCTACGAGCAGTACTTC	CASSPGQGYEQYF
TRBV30	NA	TRBJ2-7	TRBD2	17	TGTGCCCTTATCCGGGACTACTTCCCGGGGTCCTCCTACGAGCAGTACTTC	CALIRDYFPGSSYEQYF
TRBV28	NA	TRBJ2-5	TRBD1	14	TGTGCCACTGAACGGACAGGGAAGGGAGAGACCCAGTACTTC	CATERTGKGETQYF
TRBV25-1	NA	TRBJ2-1	TRBD1	16	TGTGCCAGCAGTGAGCAATCGGGGACAGGGGAAAATGAGCAGTTCTTC	CASSEQSGTGENEQFF
TRBV6-5	NA	TRBJ1-1	TRBD1	14	TGTGCCAGCAGTTTACAGGGGAGTTACACTGAAGCTTTCTTT	CASSLQGSYTEAFF
TRBV4-2	NA	TRBJ2-1	NA	20	TGTGCCAGCAGCCAAGATAAGCCGATTGGAGTTTCCATACTATACAATGAGCAGTTCTTC	CASSQDKPIGVSILYNEQFF
TRBV6-2/TRBV6-3	once	TRBJ1-1	NA	13	TGTGCCAGCAGTTTGAGGGCCTACACTGAAGCTTTCTTT	CASSLRAYTEAFF
TRBV6-6	NA	TRBJ2-7	TRBD2	14	TGTGCCAGCAGTTATAGCGGGCTCTCCTACGAGCAGTACTTC	CASSYSGLSYEQYF